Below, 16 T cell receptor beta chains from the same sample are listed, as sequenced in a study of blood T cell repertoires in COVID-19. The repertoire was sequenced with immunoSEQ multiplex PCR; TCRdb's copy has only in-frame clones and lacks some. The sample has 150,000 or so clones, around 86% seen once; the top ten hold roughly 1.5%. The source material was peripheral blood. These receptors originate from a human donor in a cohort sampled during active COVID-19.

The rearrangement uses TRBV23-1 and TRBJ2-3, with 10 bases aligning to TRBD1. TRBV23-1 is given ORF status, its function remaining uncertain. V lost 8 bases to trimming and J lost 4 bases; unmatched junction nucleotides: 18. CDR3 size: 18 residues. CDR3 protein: CASYRGTGEVRGADTQYF. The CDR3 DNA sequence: TGCGCCAGCTATCGGGGGACAGGGGAAGTCCGAGGCGCAGATACGCAGTATTTT.

CDR3 protein: CACGTGGEKLFF. The CDR3 DNA reads as TGTGCCTGCGGGACAGGGGGTGAAAAACTGTTTTTT. The chain is built from TRBV30 and TRBJ1-4; 11 bases align to TRBD1. V was pared by 6 bases and J by 7 bases, with 1 base of the junction left unmatched. CDR3 size: 12 residues. Germline lookup yields CDR1 GTSNPN and CDR2 SVGIG (reference sequence).

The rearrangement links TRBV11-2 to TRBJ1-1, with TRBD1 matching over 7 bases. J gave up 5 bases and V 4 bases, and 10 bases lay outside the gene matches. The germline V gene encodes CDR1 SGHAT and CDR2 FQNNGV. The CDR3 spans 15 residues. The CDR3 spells CASSSPSTGRTEAFF. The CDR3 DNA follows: TGTGCCAGCAGCTCCCCGTCGACAGGGAGGACTGAAGCTTTCTTT.

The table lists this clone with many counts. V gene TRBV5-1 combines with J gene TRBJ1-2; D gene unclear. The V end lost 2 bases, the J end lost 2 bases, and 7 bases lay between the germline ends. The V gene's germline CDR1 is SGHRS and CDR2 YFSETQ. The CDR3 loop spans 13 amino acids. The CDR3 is CASSFRGNYGYTF. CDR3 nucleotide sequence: TGCGCCAGCAGCTTTCGCGGAAACTATGGCTACACCTTC.

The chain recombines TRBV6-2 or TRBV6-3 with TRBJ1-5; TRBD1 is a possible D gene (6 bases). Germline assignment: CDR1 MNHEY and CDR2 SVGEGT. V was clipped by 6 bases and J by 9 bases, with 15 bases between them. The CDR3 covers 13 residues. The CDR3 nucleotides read TGTGCCAGCAGCCAGGGGCCTGTATCGCCCCAGCATTTT. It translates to CASSQGPVSPQHF.

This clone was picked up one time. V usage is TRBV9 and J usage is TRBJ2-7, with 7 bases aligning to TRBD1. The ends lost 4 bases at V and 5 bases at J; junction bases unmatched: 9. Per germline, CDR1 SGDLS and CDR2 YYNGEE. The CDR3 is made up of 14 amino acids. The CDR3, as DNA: TGTGCCAGCAGCCCCATCCAGGGGGTAAACGAGCAGTACTTC. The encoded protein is CASSPIQGVNEQYF.

The CDR3, as DNA: TGTGCCAGCAGTTACTCGAGTAGCCGGGGATTGAACACTGAAGCTTTCTTT. The encoded protein is CASSYSSSRGLNTEAFF. The chain joins TRBV6-2 or TRBV6-3 to TRBJ1-1; no firm D call. CDR3 size: 17 residues. Trimming took off 0 bases at V and 0 bases at J, with 14 bases between the two ends. Germline loops: CDR1 MNHEY, CDR2 SVGEGT.

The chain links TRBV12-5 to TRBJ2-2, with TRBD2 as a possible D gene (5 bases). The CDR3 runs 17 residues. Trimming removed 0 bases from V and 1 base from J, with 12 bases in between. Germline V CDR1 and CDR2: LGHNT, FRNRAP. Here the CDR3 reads CASGLVLGSLNTGELFF. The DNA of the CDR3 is TGTGCTAGTGGTTTGGTACTAGGTTCACTGAACACCGGGGAGCTGTTTTTT.

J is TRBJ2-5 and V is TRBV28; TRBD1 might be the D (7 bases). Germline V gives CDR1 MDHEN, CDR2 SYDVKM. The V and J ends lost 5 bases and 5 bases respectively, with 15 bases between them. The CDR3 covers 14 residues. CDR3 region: CASSIPTGRETQYF. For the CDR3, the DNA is TGTGCCAGCAGTATCCCGACAGGGAGGGAGACCCAGTACTTC.

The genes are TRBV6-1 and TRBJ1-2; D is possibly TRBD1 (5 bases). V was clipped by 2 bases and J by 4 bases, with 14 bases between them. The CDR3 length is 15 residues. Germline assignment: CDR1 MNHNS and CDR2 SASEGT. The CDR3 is CASSEQDAGGYGYTF. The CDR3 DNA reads TGTGCCAGCAGTGAACAGGACGCCGGGGGCTATGGCTACACCTTC.

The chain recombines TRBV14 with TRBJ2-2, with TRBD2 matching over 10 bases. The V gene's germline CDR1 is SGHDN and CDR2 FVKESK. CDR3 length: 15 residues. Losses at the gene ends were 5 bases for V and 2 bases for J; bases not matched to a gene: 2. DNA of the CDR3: TGTGCCAGCAGCGGACTAGCGGTAAACACCGGGGAGCTGTTTTTT. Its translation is CASSGLAVNTGELFF.

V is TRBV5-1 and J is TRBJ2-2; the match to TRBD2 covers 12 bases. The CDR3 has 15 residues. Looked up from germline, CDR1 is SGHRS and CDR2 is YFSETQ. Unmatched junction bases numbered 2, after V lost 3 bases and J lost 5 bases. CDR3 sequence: CASSYLAGGTGELFF. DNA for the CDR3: TGCGCCAGCAGCTATCTAGCGGGAGGGACCGGGGAGCTGTTTTTT.

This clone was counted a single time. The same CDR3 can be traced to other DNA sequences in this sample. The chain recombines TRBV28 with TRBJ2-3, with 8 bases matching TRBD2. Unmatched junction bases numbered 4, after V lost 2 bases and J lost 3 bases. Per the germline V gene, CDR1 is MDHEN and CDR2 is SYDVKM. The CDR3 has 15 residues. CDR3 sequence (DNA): TGTGCCAGCAGTTTAACGGGAGGGGGGACAGATACGCAGTATTTT. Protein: CASSLTGGGTDTQYF. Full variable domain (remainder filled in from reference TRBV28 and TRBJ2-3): DVKVTQSSRYLVKRTGEKVFLECVQDMDHENMFWYRQDPGLGLRLIYFSYDVKMKEKGDIPEGYSVSREKKERFSLILESASTNQTSMYLCASSLTGGGTDTQYFGPGTRLTVL.

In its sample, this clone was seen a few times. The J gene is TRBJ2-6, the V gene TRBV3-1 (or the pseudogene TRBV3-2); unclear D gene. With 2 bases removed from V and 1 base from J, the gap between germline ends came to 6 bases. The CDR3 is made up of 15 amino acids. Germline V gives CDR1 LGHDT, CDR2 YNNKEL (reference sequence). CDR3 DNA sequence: TGTGCCAGCAGCCAACAGGTGTCTGGGGCCAACGTCCTGACTTTC. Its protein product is CASSQQVSGANVLTF.

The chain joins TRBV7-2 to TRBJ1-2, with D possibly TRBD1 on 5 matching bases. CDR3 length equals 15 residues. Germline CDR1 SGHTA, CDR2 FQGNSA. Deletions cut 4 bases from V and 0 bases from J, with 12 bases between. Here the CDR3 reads CASSSTTGANYGYTF. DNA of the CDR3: TGTGCCAGCAGCTCCACAACAGGAGCTAACTATGGCTACACCTTC.

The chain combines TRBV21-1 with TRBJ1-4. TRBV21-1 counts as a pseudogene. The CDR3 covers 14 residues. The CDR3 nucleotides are TGCCAAATGGCGGGAGTGGTGACTAATGAAAAACTGTTTTTT. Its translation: CQMAGVVTNEKLFF.